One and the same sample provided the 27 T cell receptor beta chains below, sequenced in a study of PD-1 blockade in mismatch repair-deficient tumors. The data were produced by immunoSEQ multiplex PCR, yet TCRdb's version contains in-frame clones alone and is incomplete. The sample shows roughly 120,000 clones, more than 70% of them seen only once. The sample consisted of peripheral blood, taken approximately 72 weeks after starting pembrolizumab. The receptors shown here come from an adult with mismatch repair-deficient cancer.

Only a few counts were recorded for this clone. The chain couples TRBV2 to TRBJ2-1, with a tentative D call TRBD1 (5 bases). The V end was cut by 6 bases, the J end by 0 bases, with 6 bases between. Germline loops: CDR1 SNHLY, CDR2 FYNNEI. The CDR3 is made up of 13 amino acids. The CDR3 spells CASRDTSYNEQFF. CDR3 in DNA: TGTGCCAGCAGGGACACCTCCTACAATGAGCAGTTCTTC.

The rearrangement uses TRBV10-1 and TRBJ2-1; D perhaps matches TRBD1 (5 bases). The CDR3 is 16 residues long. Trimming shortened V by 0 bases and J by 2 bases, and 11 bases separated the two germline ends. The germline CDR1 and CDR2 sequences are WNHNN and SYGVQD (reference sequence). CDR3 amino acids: CASSESIGAAYNEQFF. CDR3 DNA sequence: TGCGCCAGCAGTGAGTCGATAGGGGCTGCCTACAATGAGCAGTTCTTC.

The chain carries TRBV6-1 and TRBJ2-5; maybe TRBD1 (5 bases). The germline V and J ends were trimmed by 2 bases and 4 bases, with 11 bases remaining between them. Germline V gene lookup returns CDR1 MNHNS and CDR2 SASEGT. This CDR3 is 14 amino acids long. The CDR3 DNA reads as TGTGCCAGCAGTGAAAGGGCAGGGCGAGAGACCCAGTACTTC. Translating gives CASSERAGRETQYF.

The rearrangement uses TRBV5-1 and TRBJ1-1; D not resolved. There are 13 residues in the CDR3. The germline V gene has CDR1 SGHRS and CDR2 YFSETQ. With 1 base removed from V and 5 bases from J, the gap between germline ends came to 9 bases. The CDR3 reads CASSLWGGTEAFF. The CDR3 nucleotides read TGCGCCAGCAGCTTGTGGGGAGGGACTGAAGCTTTCTTT.

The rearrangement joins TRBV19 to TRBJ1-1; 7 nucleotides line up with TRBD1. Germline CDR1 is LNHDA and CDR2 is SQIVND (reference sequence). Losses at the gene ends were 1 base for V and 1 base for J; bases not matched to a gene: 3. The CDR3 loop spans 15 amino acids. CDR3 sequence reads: CASSIVGGGNTEAFF. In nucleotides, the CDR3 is TGTGCCAGTAGTATAGTAGGGGGCGGGAACACTGAAGCTTTCTTT.

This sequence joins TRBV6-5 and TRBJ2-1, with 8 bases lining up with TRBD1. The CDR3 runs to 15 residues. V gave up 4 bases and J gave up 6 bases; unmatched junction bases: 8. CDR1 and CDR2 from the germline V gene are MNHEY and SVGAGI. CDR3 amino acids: CASSFRGLVGNEQFF. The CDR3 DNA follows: TGTGCCAGCAGTTTCAGGGGGCTAGTGGGCAATGAGCAGTTCTTC.

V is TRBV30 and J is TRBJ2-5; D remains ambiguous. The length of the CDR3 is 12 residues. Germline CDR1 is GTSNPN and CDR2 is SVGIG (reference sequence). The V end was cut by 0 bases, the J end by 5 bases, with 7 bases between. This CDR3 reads CAWSVGRETQYF. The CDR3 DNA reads TGTGCCTGGAGTGTAGGTCGGGAGACCCAGTACTTC.

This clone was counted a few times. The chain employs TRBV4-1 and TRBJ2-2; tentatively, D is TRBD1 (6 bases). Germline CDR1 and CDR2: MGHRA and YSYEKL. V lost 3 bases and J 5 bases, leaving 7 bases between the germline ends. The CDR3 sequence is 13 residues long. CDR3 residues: CASSQQGTGELFF. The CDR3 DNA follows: TGCGCCAGCAGCCAGCAGGGGACCGGGGAGCTGTTTTTT.

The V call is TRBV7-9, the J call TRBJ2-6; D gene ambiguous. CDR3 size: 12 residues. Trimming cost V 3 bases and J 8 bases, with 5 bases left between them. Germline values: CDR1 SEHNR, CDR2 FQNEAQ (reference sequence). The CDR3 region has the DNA TGTGCCAGCAGCTTTGACCCCAACGTCCTGACTTTC. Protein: CASSFDPNVLTF.

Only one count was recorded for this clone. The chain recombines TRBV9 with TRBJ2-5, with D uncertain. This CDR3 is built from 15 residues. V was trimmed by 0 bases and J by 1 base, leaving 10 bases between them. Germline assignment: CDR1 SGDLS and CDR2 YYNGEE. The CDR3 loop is CASSVAGNRQETQYF. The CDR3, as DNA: TGTGCCAGCAGCGTAGCGGGCAACCGCCAAGAGACCCAGTACTTC.

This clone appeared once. The CDR3 nucleotides read TGCGCCAGCAGCTTGCCTAGGGCGGGGGCAGGGAACACCGGGGAGCTGTTTTTT. This codes for CASSLPRAGAGNTGELFF. The genes are TRBV5-1 and TRBJ2-2; perhaps TRBD2 as D (7 bases). The CDR3 is 18 residues long. Looked up from germline, CDR1 is SGHRS and CDR2 is YFSETQ. V gave up 1 base and J gave up 1 base, with 17 bases separating them.

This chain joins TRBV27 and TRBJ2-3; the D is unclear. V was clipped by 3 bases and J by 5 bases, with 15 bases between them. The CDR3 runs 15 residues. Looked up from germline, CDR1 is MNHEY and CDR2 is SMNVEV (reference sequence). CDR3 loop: CASSLGISAGDTQYF. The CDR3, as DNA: TGTGCCAGCAGTTTGGGCATCTCAGCAGGAGATACGCAGTATTTT.

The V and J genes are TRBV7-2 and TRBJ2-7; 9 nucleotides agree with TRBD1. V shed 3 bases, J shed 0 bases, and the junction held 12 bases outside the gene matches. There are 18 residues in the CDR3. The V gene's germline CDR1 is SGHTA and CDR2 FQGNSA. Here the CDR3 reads CASSLDRGLLSSSYEQYF. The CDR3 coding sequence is TGTGCCAGCAGCTTGGACAGGGGCCTACTCTCAAGCTCCTACGAGCAGTACTTC. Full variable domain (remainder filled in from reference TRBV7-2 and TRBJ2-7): GAGVSQSPSNKVTEKGKDVELRCDPISGHTALYWYRQSLGQGLEFLIYFQGNSAPDKSGLPSDRFSAERTGGSVSTLTIQRTQQEDSAVYLCASSLDRGLLSSSYEQYFGPGTRLTVT.

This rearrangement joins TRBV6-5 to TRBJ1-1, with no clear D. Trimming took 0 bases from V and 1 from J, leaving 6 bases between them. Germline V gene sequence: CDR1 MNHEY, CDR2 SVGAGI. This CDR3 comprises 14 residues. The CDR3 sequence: CASSYSAGNTEAFF. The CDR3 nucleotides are TGTGCCAGCAGTTACTCTGCCGGGAACACTGAAGCTTTCTTT.

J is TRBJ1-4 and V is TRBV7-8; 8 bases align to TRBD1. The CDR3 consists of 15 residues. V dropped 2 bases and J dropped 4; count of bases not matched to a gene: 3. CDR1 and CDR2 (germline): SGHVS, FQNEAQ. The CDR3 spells CASSLQGADNEKLFF. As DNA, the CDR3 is TGTGCCAGCAGCTTACAGGGGGCAGATAATGAAAAACTGTTTTTT.

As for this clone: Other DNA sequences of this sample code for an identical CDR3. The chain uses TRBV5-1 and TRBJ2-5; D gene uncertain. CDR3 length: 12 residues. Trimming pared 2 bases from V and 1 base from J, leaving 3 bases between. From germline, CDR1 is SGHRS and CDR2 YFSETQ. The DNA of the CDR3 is TGCGCCAGCAGCTTAGCCCAAGAGACCCAGTACTTC. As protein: CASSLAQETQYF.

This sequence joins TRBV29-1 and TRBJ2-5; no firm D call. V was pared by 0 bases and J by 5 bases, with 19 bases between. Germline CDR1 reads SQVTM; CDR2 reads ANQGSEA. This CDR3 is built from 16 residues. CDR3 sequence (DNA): TGCAGCGTTGAAGATTCTAAGCAGGCTCCCGGGGAGACCCAGTACTTC. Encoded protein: CSVEDSKQAPGETQYF.

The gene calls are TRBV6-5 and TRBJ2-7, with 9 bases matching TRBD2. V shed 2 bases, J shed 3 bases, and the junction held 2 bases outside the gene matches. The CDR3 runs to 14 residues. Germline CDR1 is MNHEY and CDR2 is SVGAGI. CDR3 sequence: CASSYKAGGYEQYF. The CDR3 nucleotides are TGTGCCAGCAGTTACAAAGCGGGAGGCTACGAGCAGTACTTC.

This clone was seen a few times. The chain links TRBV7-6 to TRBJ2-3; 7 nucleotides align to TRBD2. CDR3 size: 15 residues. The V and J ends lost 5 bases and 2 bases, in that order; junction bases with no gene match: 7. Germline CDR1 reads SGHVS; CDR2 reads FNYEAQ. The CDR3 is CASSAMGLTTDTQYF. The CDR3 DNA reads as TGTGCCAGCAGCGCTATGGGACTAACCACAGATACGCAGTATTTT.

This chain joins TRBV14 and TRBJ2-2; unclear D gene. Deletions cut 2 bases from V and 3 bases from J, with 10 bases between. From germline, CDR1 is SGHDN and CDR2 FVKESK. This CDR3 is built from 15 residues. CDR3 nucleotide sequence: TGTGCCAGCAGCCAACTAGAATGGTACACCGGGGAGCTGTTTTTT. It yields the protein CASSQLEWYTGELFF.

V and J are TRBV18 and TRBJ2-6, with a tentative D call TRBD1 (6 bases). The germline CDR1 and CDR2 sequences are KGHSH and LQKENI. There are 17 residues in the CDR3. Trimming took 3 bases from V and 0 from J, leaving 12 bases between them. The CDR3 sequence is CASSPQGQYSGANVLTF. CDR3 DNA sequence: TGTGCCAGCTCACCCCAAGGACAGTACTCTGGGGCCAACGTCCTGACTTTC.

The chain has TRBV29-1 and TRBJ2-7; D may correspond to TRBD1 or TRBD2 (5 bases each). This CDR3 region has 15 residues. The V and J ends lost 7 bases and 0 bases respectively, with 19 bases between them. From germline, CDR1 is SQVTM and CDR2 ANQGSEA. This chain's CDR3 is CSAYGMGEPSYEQYF. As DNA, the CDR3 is TGCAGCGCCTATGGAATGGGGGAGCCCTCCTACGAGCAGTACTTC.

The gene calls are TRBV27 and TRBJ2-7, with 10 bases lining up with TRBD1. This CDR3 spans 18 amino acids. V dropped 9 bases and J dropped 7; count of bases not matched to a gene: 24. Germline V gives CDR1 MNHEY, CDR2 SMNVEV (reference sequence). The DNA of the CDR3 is TGTGCCAGTAGGCCGCTGGACAGGGGGGCGGCAGGGGACTGGGAGCAGTACTTC. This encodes CASRPLDRGAAGDWEQYF.

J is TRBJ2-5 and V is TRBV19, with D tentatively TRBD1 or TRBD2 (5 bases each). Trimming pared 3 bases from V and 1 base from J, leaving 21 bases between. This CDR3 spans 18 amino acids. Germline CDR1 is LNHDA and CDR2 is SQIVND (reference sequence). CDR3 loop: CASSMGDRRDWGQETQYF. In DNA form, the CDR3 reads TGTGCCAGTAGTATGGGGGATCGCAGGGATTGGGGCCAAGAGACCCAGTACTTC.

The CDR3, as DNA: TGCGCCAGCAGCTTGGCCGGGCGCGGGGGAACCTACAATGAGCAGTTCTTC. As protein: CASSLAGRGGTYNEQFF. The rearrangement joins TRBV5-1 to TRBJ2-1; TRBD2 matches 7 bases. The germline gives CDR1 SGHRS, CDR2 YFSETQ. The CDR3 covers 17 residues. V trimming: 0 bases; J trimming: 2 bases; junction bases outside the gene matches: 8.

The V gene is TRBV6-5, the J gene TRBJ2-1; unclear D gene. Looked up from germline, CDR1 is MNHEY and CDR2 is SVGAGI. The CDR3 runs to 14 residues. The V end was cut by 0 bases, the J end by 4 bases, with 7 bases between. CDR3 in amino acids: CASSYSRKYNEQFF. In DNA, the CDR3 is TGTGCCAGCAGTTACTCGCGGAAGTACAATGAGCAGTTCTTC.

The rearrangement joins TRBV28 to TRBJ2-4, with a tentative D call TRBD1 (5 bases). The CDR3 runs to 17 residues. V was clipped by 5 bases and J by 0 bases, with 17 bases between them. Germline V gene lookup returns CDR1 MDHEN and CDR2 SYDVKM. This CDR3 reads CASSPYWTQPAKNIQYF. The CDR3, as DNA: TGTGCCAGCAGTCCGTACTGGACACAACCAGCCAAAAACATTCAGTACTTC.